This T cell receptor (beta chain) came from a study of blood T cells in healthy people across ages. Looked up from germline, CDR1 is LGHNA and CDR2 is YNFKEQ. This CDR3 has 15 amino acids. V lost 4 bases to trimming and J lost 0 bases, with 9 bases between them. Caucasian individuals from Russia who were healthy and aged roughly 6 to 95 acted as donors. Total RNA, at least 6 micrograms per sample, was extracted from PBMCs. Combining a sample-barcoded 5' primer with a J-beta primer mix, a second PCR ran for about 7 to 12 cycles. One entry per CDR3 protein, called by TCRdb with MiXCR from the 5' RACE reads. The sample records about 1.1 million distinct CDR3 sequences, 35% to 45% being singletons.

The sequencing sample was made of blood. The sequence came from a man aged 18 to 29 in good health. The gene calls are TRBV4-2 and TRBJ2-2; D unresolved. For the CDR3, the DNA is TGTGCCAGCAGCCGTCAGACCTCGAACACCGGGGAGCTGTTTTTT. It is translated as CASSRQTSNTGELFF.